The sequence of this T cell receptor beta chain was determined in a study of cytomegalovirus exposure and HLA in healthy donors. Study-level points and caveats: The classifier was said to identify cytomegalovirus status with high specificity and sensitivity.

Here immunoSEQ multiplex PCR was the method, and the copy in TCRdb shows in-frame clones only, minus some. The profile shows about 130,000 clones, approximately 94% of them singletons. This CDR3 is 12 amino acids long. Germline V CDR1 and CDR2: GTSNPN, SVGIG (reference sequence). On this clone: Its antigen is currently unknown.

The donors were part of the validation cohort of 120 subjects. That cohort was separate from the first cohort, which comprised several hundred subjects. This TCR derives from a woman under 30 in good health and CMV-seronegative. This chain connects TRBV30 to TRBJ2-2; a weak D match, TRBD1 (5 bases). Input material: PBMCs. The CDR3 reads CVIYQGAGELFF. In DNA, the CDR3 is TGTGTTATCTACCAGGGCGCCGGGGAGCTGTTTTTT.